The rows below give T cell receptor beta chains drawn from one sample of a study of blood T cell repertoires in COVID-19. This table comes from immunoSEQ multiplex PCR, and its TCRdb copy is limited to in-frame clones, with some not included. The sample gives roughly 40,000 clones, around 84% of which show up once; more than 50% is in the top ten. The specimen sequenced was peripheral blood. These receptors were taken from a man aged 65 to 85 with acute or convalescent COVID-19. The CDR3 runs from the conserved cysteine through the conserved F or W. A D gene is named only where the DNA matches it firmly. Some rows mark clone size as missing; the rest say once, few, many or name a class of expanded clone.

d_gene	abundance	v_gene	j_gene	CDR3nt	CDR3aa
.	.	TRBV9	TRBJ1-2	TGTGCCAGCAGCCCTTCCCGTGGAGGGTGGGGCGGCTACACCTTC	CASSPSRGGWGGYTF
.	.	TRBV6-4	TRBJ1-1	TGTGCCAGCGGAAAACCCCCGGTGCGGTACACTGAAGCTTTCTTT	CASGKPPVRYTEAFF
TRBD2	.	TRBV7-7	TRBJ2-5	TGTGCCAGCAGCCCAACATATAGCGGGGGGAGAGAGACCCAGTACTTC	CASSPTYSGGRETQYF
.	.	TRBV28	TRBJ1-1	TGTGCCAGCAGTTTAGACGGGGGGGGAAACACTGAAGCTTTCTTT	CASSLDGGGNTEAFF
.	.	TRBV19	TRBJ1-1	TGTGCCGCCTCCCCGGGGATGGAGTACACAATGAACACTGAAGCTTTCTTT	CAASPGMEYTMNTEAFF
.	.	TRBV19	TRBJ1-3	TGTGCCAGTTCAACTTTCCAGGGGATTGGAAACACCATATATTTT	CASSTFQGIGNTIYF
.	once	TRBV9	TRBJ1-4	TGTGCCAGCAGCGGGACTGGGATTAATGAAAAACTGTTTTTT	CASSGTGINEKLFF
.	.	TRBV19	TRBJ1-2	TGTGCCAGTAGTCCACAGTTGCTCTATGGCTACACCTTC	CASSPQLLYGYTF
TRBD1	few	TRBV6-6	TRBJ1-5	TGTGCCAGCAGCCCGACAGGGTCTAGGAGTCAGCCCCAGCATTTT	CASSPTGSRSQPQHF
.	once	TRBV19	TRBJ2-2	TGTGCCAGCTGGGACACAAACACCGGGGAGCTGTTTTTT	CASWDTNTGELFF
.	few	TRBV7-2	TRBJ2-2	TGTGCCAGCAGCTTGGCTTTGGCAGAAACCGGGGAGCTGTTTTTT	CASSLALAETGELFF
.	.	TRBV7-2	TRBJ1-1	TGTGCCAGCAGCTTAGTATTGGGAGACACTGAAGCTTTCTTT	CASSLVLGDTEAFF
.	.	TRBV29-1	TRBJ1-4	TGCAGCGTCGCCGTCGGTGCAACTAATGAAAAACTGTTTTTT	CSVAVGATNEKLFF
.	once	TRBV19	TRBJ1-2	TGTGCCAGTAGTACCAGGGGTGATGGCTACACCTTC	CASSTRGDGYTF
TRBD1	.	TRBV6-5	TRBJ1-2	TGTGCCAGCAGTCAAACAGGGGGTCGCGGCTACACCTTC	CASSQTGGRGYTF
TRBD1	.	TRBV19	TRBJ2-6	TGTGCCAGCCACAGGGGGCGTTCTGGGGCCAACGTCCTGACTTTC	CASHRGRSGANVLTF
TRBD1	.	TRBV4-3	TRBJ1-5	TGCGCCAGCAGCCGCTCAGGGGGCCCCAATCAGCCCCAGCATTTT	CASSRSGGPNQPQHF
TRBD1	.	TRBV19	TRBJ1-5	TGTGCCAGTAGCCTTATGGGACAGGGCCAGCCCCAGCATTTT	CASSLMGQGQPQHF
.	few	TRBV12-3/TRBV12-4	TRBJ1-1	TGTGCCAGCAGGAGCCGGAGCACTGAAGCTTTCTTT	CASRSRSTEAFF
TRBD1	.	TRBV3-1/TRBV3-2	TRBJ1-4	TGTGCCAGCAGTTTCCTTTCAGGGGGCGGAAATGAAAAACTGTTTTTT	CASSFLSGGGNEKLFF
.	.	TRBV5-5	TRBJ1-2	TGTGCCAGCAGCCTGGACAGACCCTATGGCTACACCTTC	CASSLDRPYGYTF
TRBD1	many	TRBV12-3/TRBV12-4	TRBJ2-1	TGTGCCAGCAGTTGGGACAGGGGCAATGAGCAGTTCTTC	CASSWDRGNEQFF
TRBD1	.	TRBV7-2	TRBJ1-2	TGTGCCAGCAGTTTTAGACAGGGGGCGTGGGGCTACACCTTC	CASSFRQGAWGYTF
TRBD1	.	TRBV5-1	TRBJ1-4	TGCGCCAGCAGCATAACCCCGGGACAGGGGCGAGGGGATAATGAAAAACTGTTTTTT	CASSITPGQGRGDNEKLFF
.	.	TRBV11-3	TRBJ2-2	TGTGCCAGCAGCTCTCGTCACACCGGGGAGCTGTTTTTT	CASSSRHTGELFF
.	.	TRBV28	TRBJ1-1	TGTGCCAGCAGTTTATCACACAGGGTAGGAGCTGAAGCTTTCTTT	CASSLSHRVGAEAFF
.	.	TRBV18	TRBJ2-7	TGTGCCAGCTCACCAGCAGGGGTCGACGAGCAGTACTTC	CASSPAGVDEQYF